Described below is a single T cell receptor beta chain sequence and its context. Its antigen is not identified. The sample originates from a study of OX40 agonist ivuxolimab in advanced cancers. Study-level background: The drug used for patients, ivuxolimab, was an agonistic anti-OX40 (CD134) antibody.

Germline lookup yields CDR1 KGHSH and CDR2 LQKENI. This CDR3 region has 15 residues. V was cut by 3 bases and J by 6 bases, with 15 bases left in between. Using immunoSEQ multiplex PCR, the repertoire was profiled, and TCRdb retains in-frame clones only, with some absent. The sample contains about 84,000 clones, roughly 80% of which appear only once. Researchers took blood at baseline, on cycle 4 day 1, and on cycle 7 day 1. Findings of the study overall: People who partly responded at 0.1-3.0 mg/kg had some of the least clonal expansion seen. Expanded clones were, on average, more numerous in CD8+ T cells than in CD4+.

This specimen was CD4+ or CD8+ T cells sorted from blood, taken in a trial of the OX40 agonist ivuxolimab. This receptor was taken from an adult with an advanced solid tumor such as melanoma, head and neck, liver or kidney cancer. V gene TRBV18 combines with J gene TRBJ1-5; D not resolved. The CDR3 loop is CASSPFSSLFQPQHF. CDR3 sequence (DNA): TGTGCCAGCTCACCCTTTTCCTCACTTTTTCAGCCCCAGCATTTT.